These T cell receptor beta chains were read from a single sample in a study of pediatric ulcerative colitis. Assay: immunoSEQ multiplex PCR; the TCRdb copy retains only in-frame clones and omits some. The sample yields fewer than 40,000 clones, approximately 87% seen once. The sequenced sample was blood. The receptors shown here come from a girl between 5 and 17 years old with moderate ulcerative colitis. The CDR3 runs from the conserved cysteine through the conserved F or W. A D gene is named only where the DNA matches it firmly. Clone size appears in some rows only: once, few, many, or a class for an expanded clone.

v_gene	abundance	j_gene	d_gene	CDR3nt	CDR3aa
TRBV7-2	once	TRBJ1-1	-	TGTGCCAGCAGCTTAGCTTGGGGGAGCCCTGAAGCTTTCTTT	CASSLAWGSPEAFF
TRBV7-9	-	TRBJ1-1	-	TGTGCCAGCAGATCATATGGGGGCACTGAAGCTTTCTTT	CASRSYGGTEAFF
TRBV4-2	-	TRBJ2-3	-	TGTGCCAGCAGCCAAGATCGTGTCACAGATACGCAGTATTTT	CASSQDRVTDTQYF
TRBV7-3	-	TRBJ2-3	-	TGTGCCAGCAGCCCTGGGCCCAAAGATACGCAGTATTTT	CASSPGPKDTQYF
TRBV5-5	-	TRBJ2-1	-	TGTGCCAGCAGCTTCGGGGCCGGATTTGACAATGAGCAGTTCTTC	CASSFGAGFDNEQFF
TRBV4-1	-	TRBJ2-7	-	TGCGCCAGCAGCCGAGGACTTAGCTCCTACGAGCAGTACTTC	CASSRGLSSYEQYF
TRBV11-2	few	TRBJ1-1	-	TGTGCCAGCAGCTTAAGCGGCACAGGATACACTGAAGCTTTCTTT	CASSLSGTGYTEAFF
TRBV30	-	TRBJ2-2	-	TGTGCTGCGGACAGCCTGAACACCGGGGAGCTGTTTTTT	CAADSLNTGELFF
TRBV14	-	TRBJ2-7	TRBD1	TGTGCCAGCAGCCTGGGACAGGGGACCTACGAGCAGTACTTC	CASSLGQGTYEQYF
TRBV30	-	TRBJ1-4	TRBD1	TGTGCCTCTACCACAGGGGGTCATGAAAAACTGTTTTTT	CASTTGGHEKLFF
TRBV29-1	-	TRBJ2-7	-	TGCAGCGTTGAGATTTCCGGGTTCTACGAGCAGTACTTC	CSVEISGFYEQYF
TRBV29-1	-	TRBJ2-7	TRBD1	TGCAGCGTTGAAACAGGGGACTCCTACGAGCAGTACTTC	CSVETGDSYEQYF
TRBV5-1	-	TRBJ2-1	-	TGCGCCAGCAGCTTCCGGGCCTCGAGCTCCTACAATGAGCAGTTCTTC	CASSFRASSSYNEQFF
TRBV19	-	TRBJ2-7	-	TGTGCCACCTCCCAGGGGTCCTACGAGCAGTACTTC	CATSQGSYEQYF
TRBV28	-	TRBJ2-7	-	TGTGCCAGCAGTTTGGGTGCTCTAGCCTCCTACGAGCAGTACTTC	CASSLGALASYEQYF
TRBV5-6	-	TRBJ1-5	-	TGTGCCAGCAGCTCGCTAAATCAGCCCCAGCATTTT	CASSSLNQPQHF
TRBV19	once	TRBJ1-2	TRBD1	TGTGCCAGTAGTAGGCGGGACAGGGGCTCGGCTAACTATGGCTACACCTTC	CASSRRDRGSANYGYTF
TRBV6-1	-	TRBJ2-1	-	TGTGCCAGCAGTTTGCTTTCTGAGCAGTTCTTC	CASSLLSEQFF
TRBV6-5	-	TRBJ1-3	-	TGTGCCAGCAGCCCGGGAGGGGAGCCTGGAAACACCATATATTTT	CASSPGGEPGNTIYF
TRBV10-3	-	TRBJ1-5	-	TGTGCCATCAGTGAAGGAGGCGATCAGCCCCAGCATTTT	CAISEGGDQPQHF
TRBV19	-	TRBJ1-5	-	TGTGCCAGTAGTCCACACCCGTCATGGGGCAGCAATCAGCCCCAGCATTTT	CASSPHPSWGSNQPQHF
TRBV19	-	TRBJ2-1	-	TGTGCCAGTAGTATTACGGACTTCAATGAGCAGTTCTTC	CASSITDFNEQFF
TRBV7-8	-	TRBJ2-1	-	TGTGCCAGCAGCTTAATTGGTGGAGCCTCTATCTACAATGAGCAGTTCTTC	CASSLIGGASIYNEQFF
TRBV9	-	TRBJ2-1	TRBD2	TGTGCCAGCAGCGCAGGGACTAGCTCAAGTGAGCAGTTCTTC	CASSAGTSSSEQFF
TRBV30	-	TRBJ1-2	TRBD1	TGTGCCTGGAGTGAAGGGGGCTACGGCTACACCTTC	CAWSEGGYGYTF
TRBV6-5	-	TRBJ2-1	TRBD2	TGTGCCAGCACCGGGACTAGCGGTCACAATGAGCAGTTCTTC	CASTGTSGHNEQFF
TRBV7-9	-	TRBJ2-5	TRBD2	TGTGCCAGCAGCGGTAACGCGGGACTAGCGGGGGGGCAAGAGACCCAGTACTTC	CASSGNAGLAGGQETQYF
TRBV4-1	few	TRBJ2-7	TRBD2	TGCGCCAGCAGCCAAGATTCTCTAGCGGGAGGGCCGATAGCCTACGAGCAGTACTTC	CASSQDSLAGGPIAYEQYF
TRBV7-9	few	TRBJ1-2	-	TGTGCCAGCAGCTTAACGGCAATGGGGCAGAGGGACTACACCTTC	CASSLTAMGQRDYTF
TRBV10-3	-	TRBJ1-2	TRBD1	TGTGCCATCAGTGAGTCCGGGACAGAAGGCTACACCTTC	CAISESGTEGYTF
TRBV5-4	-	TRBJ2-1	TRBD2	TGTGCCAGCATCCTTAGCGGGGCTTCCCCCAGCGAGCAGTTCTTC	CASILSGASPSEQFF
TRBV19	-	TRBJ1-1	-	TGTGCCAGTAGTGAGAGTGCCCCGAACACTGAAGCTTTCTTT	CASSESAPNTEAFF
TRBV27	once	TRBJ2-7	TRBD1	TGTGCCAGCAGTCTCTTGACAGGGGAGAAGGAGCAGTACTTC	CASSLLTGEKEQYF
TRBV2	-	TRBJ1-2	-	TGTGCCAGCAGTGAGCCGGGACGGAACTATGGCTACACCTTC	CASSEPGRNYGYTF
TRBV9	-	TRBJ1-1	TRBD1	TGTGCCAGCAGCATCACCGGGACAGGGGGCGAATGGTACACTGAAGCTTTCTTT	CASSITGTGGEWYTEAFF
TRBV28	-	TRBJ2-7	TRBD2	TGTGCCTCCCAAGAGTGGGGACTAGCGGGAACAAAGTACTTC	CASQEWGLAGTKYF
TRBV30	-	TRBJ2-3	TRBD2	TGTGCCTGGAGTCCTAGCGGGAGAGCAGATACGCAGTATTTT	CAWSPSGRADTQYF
TRBV19	-	TRBJ2-7	-	TGTGCCAGTAGTGGGTCGGGACTCTCCTACGAGCAGTACTTC	CASSGSGLSYEQYF
TRBV30	-	TRBJ1-1	-	TGTGCCTGGAGTCAATCTTGGACGAACACTGAAGCTTTCTTT	CAWSQSWTNTEAFF
TRBV10-3	-	TRBJ2-7	-	TGTGCCATCAGTCAGGGGACTTACGAGCAGTACTTC	CAISQGTYEQYF
TRBV11-2	-	TRBJ2-3	-	TGTGCCAGCAGCGACCTGTGGGCGGGACTCGGGGGCACAGATACGCAGTATTTT	CASSDLWAGLGGTDTQYF
TRBV30	-	TRBJ2-7	TRBD1	TGTGCCTGGCTAGACAGGGGTAAGACGGACGAGCAGTACTTC	CAWLDRGKTDEQYF
TRBV5-5	-	TRBJ2-7	-	TGTGCCAGCAGCCTGGGGGGTTTAAGCTCCTACGAGCAGTACTTC	CASSLGGLSSYEQYF
TRBV5-1	-	TRBJ1-1	-	TGCGCCAGCAGCAATCCGGGGCTGAACACTGAAGCTTTCTTT	CASSNPGLNTEAFF
TRBV19	-	TRBJ2-2	-	TGTGCCAGTAGGTTAGGACAGAACACCGGGGAGCTGTTTTTT	CASRLGQNTGELFF
TRBV7-9	-	TRBJ2-3	-	TGTGCCAGCAGCTTAGGTTCAAGCACAGATACGCAGTATTTT	CASSLGSSTDTQYF
TRBV7-9	-	TRBJ2-7	TRBD1	TGTGCCAGCCGGGCAGGACAGGGGGCCTACGAGCAGTACTTC	CASRAGQGAYEQYF
TRBV15	few	TRBJ1-4	TRBD1	TGTGCCACCAGCAGAATAGGACAGGGTAGGGAAAAACTGTTTTTT	CATSRIGQGREKLFF
TRBV27	-	TRBJ2-5	TRBD2	TGTGCCAGCAGTCCACTATTTGTCCCGGGACTAGCGGGAGTGGTAGGGACCCAGTACTTC	CASSPLFVPGLAGVVGTQYF
TRBV6-5	-	TRBJ1-2	TRBD1	TGTGCCAGCAGTACCGGGACAGGGTCTGGCTACACCTTC	CASSTGTGSGYTF
TRBV5-1	-	TRBJ2-7	-	TGCGCCAGCAGCATCGGCGCCGGCGTTATCGCCTACGAGCAGTACTTC	CASSIGAGVIAYEQYF
TRBV27	few	TRBJ2-7	-	TGTGCCAGCAGTGTAGCGGACTCCTACGAGCAGTACTTC	CASSVADSYEQYF
TRBV28	-	TRBJ2-2	-	TGTGCCAGCAGTTTCCCCCCCGGCGGGGAGCTGTTTTTT	CASSFPPGGELFF
TRBV6-6	-	TRBJ1-1	-	TGTGCCAGCAGTTACCCCGGGGGGAACACTGAAGCTTTCTTT	CASSYPGGNTEAFF
TRBV19	-	TRBJ2-1	-	TGTGCCAGTAGAACGGGCCGGGACCGGGGTGAGCAGTTCTTC	CASRTGRDRGEQFF